A single T cell receptor (beta chain) is shown here with its context. Its specificity is not known. Primers: 60 Vbeta forward and 13 Jbeta reverse. Repertoires were generated with immunoSEQ multiplex PCR, while TCRdb's copy carries only in-frame clones and drops some. The sample yields about 170,000 clones, roughly 72% seen once. These data belong to a study of cytomegalovirus exposure and HLA in healthy donors. Study-wide background: In an early release, HLA-typed donors contributed about 80 million unique TCR sequences. Study-level results: Researchers counted some 150 TCR beta chains as cytomegalovirus-associated.

The V gene lost 3 bases and the J gene lost 5 bases, with 8 bases spanning the gap. Germline CDR1 is SGHTA and CDR2 is FQGNSA. This CDR3 spans 13 amino acids. The rearrangement joins TRBV7-2 to TRBJ1-5; D not certain. This TCR derives from a young woman in good health and CMV-seropositive. Sequenced material: PBMCs. The CDR3 region has the DNA TGTGCCAGCAGCTTTTCTGTCGATCAGCCCCAGCATTTT. Its protein product is CASSFSVDQPQHF.